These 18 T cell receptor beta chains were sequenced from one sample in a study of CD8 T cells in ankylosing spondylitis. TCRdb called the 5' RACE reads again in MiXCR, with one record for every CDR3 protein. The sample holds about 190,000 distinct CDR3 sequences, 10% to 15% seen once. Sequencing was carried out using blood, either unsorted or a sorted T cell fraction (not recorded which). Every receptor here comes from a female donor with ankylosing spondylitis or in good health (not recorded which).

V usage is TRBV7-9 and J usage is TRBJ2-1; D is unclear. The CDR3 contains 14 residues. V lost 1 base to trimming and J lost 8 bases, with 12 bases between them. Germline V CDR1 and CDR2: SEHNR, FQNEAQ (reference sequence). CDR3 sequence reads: CASSLDQVTDEQFF. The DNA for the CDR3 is TGTGCCAGCAGCTTAGATCAGGTAACCGATGAGCAGTTCTTC.

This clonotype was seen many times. CDR3 loop: CASSFGGLNTGELFF. DNA of the CDR3: TGTGCCAGCAGTTTCGGCGGGTTGAACACCGGGGAGCTGTTTTTT. The V gene is TRBV12-3 or TRBV12-4, the J gene TRBJ2-2; D is possibly TRBD2 (5 bases). Trimming removed 3 bases from V and 1 base from J, with 9 bases in between. The length of the CDR3 is 15 residues.

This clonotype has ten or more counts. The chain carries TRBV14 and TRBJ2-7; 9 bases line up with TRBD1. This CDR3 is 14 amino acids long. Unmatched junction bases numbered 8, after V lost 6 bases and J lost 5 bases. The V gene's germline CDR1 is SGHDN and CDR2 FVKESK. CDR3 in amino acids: CASSTGTGWNEQYF. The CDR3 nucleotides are TGTGCCAGCAGTACCGGGACAGGGTGGAACGAGCAGTACTTC. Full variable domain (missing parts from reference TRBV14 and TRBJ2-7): EAGVTQFPSHSVIEKGQTVTLRCDPISGHDNLYWYRRVMGKEIKFLLHFVKESKQDESGMPNNRFLAERTGGTYSTLKVQPAELEDSGVYFCASSTGTGWNEQYFGPGTRLTVT.

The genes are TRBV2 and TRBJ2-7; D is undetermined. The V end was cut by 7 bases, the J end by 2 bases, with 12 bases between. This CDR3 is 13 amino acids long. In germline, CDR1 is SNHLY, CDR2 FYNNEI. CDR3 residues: CASKYDRTYEQYF. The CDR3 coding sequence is TGTGCCAGCAAGTATGACCGAACCTACGAGCAGTACTTC.

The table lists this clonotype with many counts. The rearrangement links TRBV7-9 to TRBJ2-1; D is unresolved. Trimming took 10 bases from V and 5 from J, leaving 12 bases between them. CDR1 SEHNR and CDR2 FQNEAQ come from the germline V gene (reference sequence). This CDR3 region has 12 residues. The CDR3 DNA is TGTGCCACCGTCCCGGCGCACAATGAGCAGTTCTTC. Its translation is CATVPAHNEQFF.

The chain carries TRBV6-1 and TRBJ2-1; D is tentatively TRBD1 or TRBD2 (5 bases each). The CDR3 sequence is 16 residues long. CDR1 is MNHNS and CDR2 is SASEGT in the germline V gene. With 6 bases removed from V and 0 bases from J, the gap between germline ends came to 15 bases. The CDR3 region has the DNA TGTGCCAGCAGCCCGGGACCGCAACGCTCCTACAATGAGCAGTTCTTC. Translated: CASSPGPQRSYNEQFF.

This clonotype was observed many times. Here the CDR3 DNA reads TGTGCCAGCAGCTTGGTTAGCGGGAGTAATGGTGAGCAGTTCTTC. Its translation: CASSLVSGSNGEQFF. The chain uses TRBV5-4 and TRBJ2-1, with 9 bases that match TRBD2. CDR1 SGHNT and CDR2 YYREEE come from the germline V gene (reference sequence). The trim removed 0 bases at V and 9 bases at J, leaving 7 bases unmatched. The CDR3 spans 15 residues.

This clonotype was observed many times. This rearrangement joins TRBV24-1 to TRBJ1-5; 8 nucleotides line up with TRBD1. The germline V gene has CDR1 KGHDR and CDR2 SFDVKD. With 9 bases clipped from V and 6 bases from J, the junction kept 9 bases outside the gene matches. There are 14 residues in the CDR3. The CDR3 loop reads CATSGQGTGQPQHF. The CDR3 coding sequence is TGTGCCACCTCCGGACAGGGAACGGGTCAGCCCCAGCATTTT.

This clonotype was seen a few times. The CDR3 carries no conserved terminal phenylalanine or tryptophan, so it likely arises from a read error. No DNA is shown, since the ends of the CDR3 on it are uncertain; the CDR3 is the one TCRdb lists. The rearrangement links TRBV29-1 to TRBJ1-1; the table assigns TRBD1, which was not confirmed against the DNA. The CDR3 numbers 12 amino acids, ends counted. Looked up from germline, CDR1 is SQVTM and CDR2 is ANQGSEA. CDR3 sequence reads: CSVALGQGARGT.

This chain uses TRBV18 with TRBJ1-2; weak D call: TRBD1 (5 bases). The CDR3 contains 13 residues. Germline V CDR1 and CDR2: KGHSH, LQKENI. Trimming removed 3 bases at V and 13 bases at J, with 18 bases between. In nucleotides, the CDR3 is TGTGCCAGCTCACCCCTTGACAGAGCCGGGGCCACCTTC. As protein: CASSPLDRAGATF.

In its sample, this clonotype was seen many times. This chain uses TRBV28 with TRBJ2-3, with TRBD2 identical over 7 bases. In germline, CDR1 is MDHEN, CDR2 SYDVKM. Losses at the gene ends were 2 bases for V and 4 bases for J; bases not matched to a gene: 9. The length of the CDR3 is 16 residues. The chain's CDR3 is CASSLRGGSGPDTQYF. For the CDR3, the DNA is TGTGCCAGCAGTTTAAGGGGCGGGAGTGGCCCAGATACGCAGTATTTT.

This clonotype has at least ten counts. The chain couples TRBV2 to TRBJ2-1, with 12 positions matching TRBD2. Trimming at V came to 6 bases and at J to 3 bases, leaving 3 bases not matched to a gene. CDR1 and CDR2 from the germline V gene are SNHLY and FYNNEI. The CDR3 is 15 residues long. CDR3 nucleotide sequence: TGTGCCAGCAGGGGACTAGCGGGTCTCTACAATGAGCAGTTCTTC. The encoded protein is CASRGLAGLYNEQFF.

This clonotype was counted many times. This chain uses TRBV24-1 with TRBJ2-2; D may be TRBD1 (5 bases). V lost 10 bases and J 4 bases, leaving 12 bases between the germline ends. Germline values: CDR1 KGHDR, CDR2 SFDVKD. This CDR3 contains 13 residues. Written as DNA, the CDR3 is TGTGCCACGGCACAGGTGATCACCGGGGAGCTGTTTTTT. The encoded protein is CATAQVITGELFF.

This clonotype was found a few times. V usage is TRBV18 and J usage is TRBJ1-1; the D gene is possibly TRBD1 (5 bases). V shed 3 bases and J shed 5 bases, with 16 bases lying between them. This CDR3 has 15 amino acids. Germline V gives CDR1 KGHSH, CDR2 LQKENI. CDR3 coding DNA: TGTGCCAGCTCACCTATTTCACCAGCAGGGACTGAAGCTTTCTTT. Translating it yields CASSPISPAGTEAFF.

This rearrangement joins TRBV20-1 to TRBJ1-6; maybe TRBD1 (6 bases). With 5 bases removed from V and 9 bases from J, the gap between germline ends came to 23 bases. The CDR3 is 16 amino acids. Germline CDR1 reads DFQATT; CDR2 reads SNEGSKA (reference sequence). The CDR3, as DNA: TGCAGTGCTCGGACAGCCAGGGGTGATAAGGGTTCACCCCTCCACTTT. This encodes CSARTARGDKGSPLHF.

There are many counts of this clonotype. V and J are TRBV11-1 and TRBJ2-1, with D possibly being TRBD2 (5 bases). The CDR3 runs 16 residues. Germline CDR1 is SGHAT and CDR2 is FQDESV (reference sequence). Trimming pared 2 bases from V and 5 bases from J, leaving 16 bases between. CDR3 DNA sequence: TGTGCCAGCAGCTTAAAGGGATTGGGAGATGACAATGAGCAGTTCTTC. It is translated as CASSLKGLGDDNEQFF.

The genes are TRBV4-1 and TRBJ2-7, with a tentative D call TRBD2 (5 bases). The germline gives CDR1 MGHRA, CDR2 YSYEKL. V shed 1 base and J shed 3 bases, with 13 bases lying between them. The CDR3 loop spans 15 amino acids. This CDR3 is CASSQAGSMNYEQYF. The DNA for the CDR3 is TGCGCCAGCAGCCAAGCGGGGAGTATGAACTACGAGCAGTACTTC.

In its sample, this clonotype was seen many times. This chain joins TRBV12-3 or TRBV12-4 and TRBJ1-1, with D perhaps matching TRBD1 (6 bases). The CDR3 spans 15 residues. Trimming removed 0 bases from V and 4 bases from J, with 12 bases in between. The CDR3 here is CASSLAIGGVTEAFF. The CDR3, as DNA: TGTGCCAGCAGTTTAGCGATAGGGGGAGTCACTGAAGCTTTCTTT.